Listed below are T cell receptor beta chains from one sample, sequenced in a study of cytomegalovirus exposure and HLA in healthy donors. TCRdb keeps only in-frame clones here, not all; method: immunoSEQ multiplex PCR. Of about 130,000 clones in the sample, 15% to 20% were seen once. The sample comprised PBMCs. The receptors were gathered from a female donor in good health and CMV-seropositive. CDR3s include the opening cysteine and the closing phenylalanine or tryptophan. Fields, in order: clone size, J gene, D gene, V gene, CDR3 DNA, CDR3 protein. The D gene is left open where the match is weak. A row's size may be missing; if present it is once, few, many or a size class.

size: few
J: TRBJ1-1
D: .
V: TRBV23-1
DNA: TGCGCCAGCAGCGTTCCGGGACATTCGAACACTGAAGCTTTCTTT
CDR3: CASSVPGHSNTEAFF

size: .
J: TRBJ2-2
D: .
V: TRBV5-1
DNA: TGCGCCAGCAGGTTGAACTCCGATGTGGGGGAGCTGTTTTTT
CDR3: CASRLNSDVGELFF

size: few
J: TRBJ1-4
D: .
V: TRBV28
DNA: TGTGCCAGCAGTTCTCTGGGTAGTGAACAGCCTAATGAAAAACTGTTTTTT
CDR3: CASSSLGSEQPNEKLFF

size: few
J: TRBJ1-5
D: TRBD1
V: TRBV6-1
DNA: TGTGCCAGCAGTGAAGGGACAGGTTTTAATCAGCCCCAGCATTTT
CDR3: CASSEGTGFNQPQHF

size: .
J: TRBJ2-1
D: .
V: TRBV4-2
DNA: TGTGCCAGCAGCCAAGGGGGACTGGAATCCCCAGAGCAGTTCTTC
CDR3: CASSQGGLESPEQFF

size: few
J: TRBJ2-3
D: TRBD2
V: TRBV4-3
DNA: TGCGCCAGCAGCTTTAGCGGGTCGACAGATACGCAGTATTTT
CDR3: CASSFSGSTDTQYF

size: few
J: TRBJ1-2
D: .
V: TRBV5-6
DNA: TGTGCCAGCAGCCAAAATCAGTGGGGAGGATATGGCTACACCTTC
CDR3: CASSQNQWGGYGYTF

size: few
J: TRBJ2-1
D: .
V: TRBV2
DNA: TGTGCCAGCAGCCCCGACTTGAATGAGCAGTTCTTC
CDR3: CASSPDLNEQFF

size: .
J: TRBJ2-7
D: TRBD2
V: TRBV5-1
DNA: TGCGCCAGCAGCCCCAAGGAAAGCGGGGGGCCACCTTACGAGCAGTACTTC
CDR3: CASSPKESGGPPYEQYF

size: .
J: TRBJ1-1
D: .
V: TRBV29-1
DNA: TGCAGCGGTGCAGGGGTCCTGAACACTGAAGCTTTCTTT
CDR3: CSGAGVLNTEAFF

size: .
J: TRBJ2-7
D: .
V: TRBV5-6
DNA: TGTGCCAGCAGCCCCGGTTACCCTTACGAGCAGTACTTC
CDR3: CASSPGYPYEQYF

size: few
J: TRBJ1-6
D: TRBD1
V: TRBV25-1
DNA: TGTGCCAGCAGTGAATTAGGGGGACAGAAGAATTCACCCCTCCACTTT
CDR3: CASSELGGQKNSPLHF

size: .
J: TRBJ2-1
D: TRBD1
V: TRBV4-1
DNA: TGCGCCAGCAGGGGGGCGGGACAGGGATCGGTCAATGAGCAGTTCTTC
CDR3: CASRGAGQGSVNEQFF

size: .
J: TRBJ1-3
D: .
V: TRBV27
DNA: TGTGCCAGCAGTTTGAGGAGGGCGGCTGGAAACACCATATATTTT
CDR3: CASSLRRAAGNTIYF

size: few
J: TRBJ1-3
D: TRBD1
V: TRBV5-1
DNA: TGCGCCAGCCCCCAGGGGGCTAGCTCTGGAAACACCATATATTTT
CDR3: CASPQGASSGNTIYF

size: few
J: TRBJ1-2
D: TRBD1
V: TRBV25-1
DNA: TGTGCCAGCAGTAAACAGGGGGCAAGTGGCTACACCTTC
CDR3: CASSKQGASGYTF

size: few
J: TRBJ2-1
D: .
V: TRBV5-1
DNA: TGCGCCAGCAGCTTGTCCAGGGGTTCCTACAATGAGCAGTTCTTC
CDR3: CASSLSRGSYNEQFF

size: .
J: TRBJ1-5
D: TRBD1
V: TRBV19
DNA: TGTGCCAGTAGTTCGGGACAGGGGTTATGGAGCAATCAGCCCCAGCATTTT
CDR3: CASSSGQGLWSNQPQHF

size: .
J: TRBJ1-2
D: .
V: TRBV5-1
DNA: TGCGCCAGCAGCACTGATACGGGGGGCTTCTATGGCTACACCTTC
CDR3: CASSTDTGGFYGYTF

size: few
J: TRBJ2-2
D: .
V: TRBV4-2
DNA: TGTGCCAGCCAGGGGACGGAGAACACCGGGGAGCTGTTTTTT
CDR3: CASQGTENTGELFF

size: .
J: TRBJ1-1
D: TRBD1
V: TRBV5-6
DNA: TGTGCCAGCAGCTTGGCCGAGAGACAGGGGGCGAACACTGAAGCTTTCTTT
CDR3: CASSLAERQGANTEAFF

size: .
J: TRBJ1-2
D: .
V: TRBV19
DNA: TGTGCCAGTAGTATACTTGGGGGCGATGGCTACACCTTC
CDR3: CASSILGGDGYTF

size: .
J: TRBJ2-5
D: TRBD2
V: TRBV4-1
DNA: TGCGCCAGCAGCCAGAGGGGAGGGTTTGAGACCCAGTACTTC
CDR3: CASSQRGGFETQYF

size: .
J: TRBJ2-7
D: .
V: TRBV2
DNA: TGTGCCAGCAGAAAGGGTGGAAGTGGACTGCGCCACGAGCAGTACTTC
CDR3: CASRKGGSGLRHEQYF

size: .
J: TRBJ2-7
D: .
V: TRBV5-8
DNA: TGTGCCAGCAGCTTCCGGACAGCCTACGAGCAGTACTTC
CDR3: CASSFRTAYEQYF

size: .
J: TRBJ2-1
D: .
V: TRBV5-1
DNA: TGCGCCAGCAGCTTGCTAGACACAGGCGGTACGTACAATGAGCAGTTCTTC
CDR3: CASSLLDTGGTYNEQFF

size: .
J: TRBJ2-3
D: TRBD2
V: TRBV5-4
DNA: TGTGCCAGCAGCCTCGGGACTAGCGGCACAGATACGCAGTATTTT
CDR3: CASSLGTSGTDTQYF

size: .
J: TRBJ2-7
D: .
V: TRBV5-4
DNA: TGTGCCAGCAGCTTGACAGCTAGCAGGCAGTACTTC
CDR3: CASSLTASRQYF

size: few
J: TRBJ2-5
D: .
V: TRBV25-1
DNA: TGTGCCAGCAGTCCCGTGGGGGCAGGGCAAGAGACCCAGTACTTC
CDR3: CASSPVGAGQETQYF

size: few
J: TRBJ2-7
D: .
V: TRBV4-2
DNA: TGTGCCAGCAGCCAGCAACTCGGGGTGACTCCCGAGCAGTACTTC
CDR3: CASSQQLGVTPEQYF

size: .
J: TRBJ1-2
D: .
V: TRBV4-3
DNA: TGCGCCAGCAGCCAAGATCAGGGATCCGGGAGGGGCTACACCTTC
CDR3: CASSQDQGSGRGYTF

size: .
J: TRBJ2-1
D: TRBD2
V: TRBV11-3
DNA: TGTGCCAGCAGCTTATATTTTTCGGGACTAGCGGGGCCCAATGAGCAGTTCTTC
CDR3: CASSLYFSGLAGPNEQFF

size: .
J: TRBJ2-1
D: .
V: TRBV5-1
DNA: TGCGCCAGCAGCTTGGGACTAGTAAGATTAGATCAGTTCTTC
CDR3: CASSLGLVRLDQFF

size: few
J: TRBJ1-2
D: TRBD1
V: TRBV10-3
DNA: TGTGCCATCAGTGAGGGGTATGGGGGACAGGGTGTGCGCTACACCTTC
CDR3: CAISEGYGGQGVRYTF

size: .
J: TRBJ2-7
D: .
V: TRBV29-1
DNA: TGCAGCGTCGCCAAGGGCAGGATCCCCGACTACGAGCCGTACTTC
CDR3: CSVAKGRIPDYEPYF

size: few
J: TRBJ2-7
D: TRBD1
V: TRBV10-3
DNA: TGTGCCATCAGTGAGACACACAGGGGCGAGCAGTACTTC
CDR3: CAISETHRGEQYF

size: few
J: TRBJ1-1
D: TRBD1
V: TRBV25-1
DNA: TGTGCCAGCATCCGGACAGGATCGAACACTGAAGCTTTCTTT
CDR3: CASIRTGSNTEAFF

size: .
J: TRBJ2-1
D: TRBD1
V: TRBV5-1
DNA: TGCGCCAGCAGCTTGGGAGACAGGGGGAACAATGAGCAGTTCTTC
CDR3: CASSLGDRGNNEQFF

size: .
J: TRBJ2-7
D: TRBD2
V: TRBV6-5
DNA: TGTGCCAGCAGTCGAGGGGCTAGCGGGAGGGATCGGCAGTACTTC
CDR3: CASSRGASGRDRQYF

size: .
J: TRBJ2-7
D: TRBD2
V: TRBV5-1
DNA: TGCGCCAGCAGCTTGGGGGTAGCGGGGGGAACCTACGAGCAGTACTTC
CDR3: CASSLGVAGGTYEQYF

size: .
J: TRBJ2-5
D: TRBD2
V: TRBV11-1
DNA: TGTGCCAGCAGACGATCCCGGGGGGGGTACCAAGAGACCCAGTACTTC
CDR3: CASRRSRGGYQETQYF

size: few
J: TRBJ1-5
D: TRBD1
V: TRBV5-1
DNA: TGCGCCAGCAGCTTGGGGGGACAGGGGGGCAATCAGCCCCAGCATTTT
CDR3: CASSLGGQGGNQPQHF

size: .
J: TRBJ2-2
D: .
V: TRBV10-3
DNA: TGTGCCATCAAAAGTGGCGGGACGGGGTCATCCATCGGGGAGCTGTTTTTT
CDR3: CAIKSGGTGSSIGELFF

size: .
J: TRBJ2-7
D: TRBD1
V: TRBV4-1
DNA: TGCGCCAGCAGCCAGGGACAGACCTACGAGCAGTACTTC
CDR3: CASSQGQTYEQYF